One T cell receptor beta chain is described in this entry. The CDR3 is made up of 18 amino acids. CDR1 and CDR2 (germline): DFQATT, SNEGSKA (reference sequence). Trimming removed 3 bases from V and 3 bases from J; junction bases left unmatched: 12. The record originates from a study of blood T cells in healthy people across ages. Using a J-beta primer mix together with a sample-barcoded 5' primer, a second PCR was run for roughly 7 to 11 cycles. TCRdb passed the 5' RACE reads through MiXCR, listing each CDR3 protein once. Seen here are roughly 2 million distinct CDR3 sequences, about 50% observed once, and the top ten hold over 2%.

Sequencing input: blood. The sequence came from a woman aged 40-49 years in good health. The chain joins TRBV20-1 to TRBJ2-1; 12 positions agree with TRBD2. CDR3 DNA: TGCAGTGCTAGTAGCCCTAGCGGGGGGGCCCTTCTCTACAATGAGCAGTTCTTC. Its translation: CSASSPSGGALLYNEQFF.